The next 23 T cell receptor beta chains were all read from a single sample in a study of cytomegalovirus exposure and HLA in healthy donors. This PCR relied on a set of 60 Vbeta primers and 13 Jbeta primers. This table comes from immunoSEQ multiplex PCR, and its TCRdb copy is limited to in-frame clones, with some not included. The repertoire table contains over 110,000 clones. Material for sequencing was PBMCs. The receptors originated from a male donor in good health and CMV-seronegative.

The rearrangement uses TRBV18 and TRBJ2-1, with TRBD2 identical over 13 bases. CDR3 length: 16 residues. The trim removed 3 bases at V and 6 bases at J, leaving 5 bases unmatched. Per germline, CDR1 KGHSH and CDR2 LQKENI. For the CDR3, the DNA is TGTGCCAGCTCACCTATGCGGACTAGCGGGGGCAATGAGCAGTTCTTC. Protein product: CASSPMRTSGGNEQFF.

The V call is TRBV14, the J call TRBJ2-5; possibly TRBD1 for D (6 bases). The CDR3 spans 15 residues. Germline V CDR1 and CDR2: SGHDN, FVKESK. Trimming took off 2 bases at V and 1 base at J, with 11 bases between the two ends. The CDR3 DNA reads TGTGCCAGCAGCCAACAGTTCAGGGGCCAAGAGACCCAGTACTTC. This translates into CASSQQFRGQETQYF.

V is TRBV11-2 and J is TRBJ2-7, with D maybe TRBD1 (6 bases). Deletions cut 6 bases from V and 6 bases from J, with 21 bases between. This CDR3 comprises 15 residues. The V gene's germline CDR1 is SGHAT and CDR2 FQNNGV. The CDR3: CASSYRRDNQGEQYF. CDR3 bases: TGTGCCAGCAGTTATCGCCGGGACAATCAAGGCGAGCAGTACTTC.

The chain is built from TRBV6-5 and TRBJ2-1; D ambiguous. This CDR3 is built from 15 residues. V shed 7 bases and J shed 9 bases, with 22 bases lying between them. CDR1 and CDR2 from the germline V gene are MNHEY and SVGAGI. For the CDR3, the DNA is TGTGCCAGCACCCCTCGCGGCGCGTCCTCGAGTGAGCAGTTCTTC. Its translation: CASTPRGASSSEQFF.

The rearrangement uses TRBV28 and TRBJ1-1; D call uncertain. Germline V gene data show CDR1 as MDHEN and CDR2 as SYDVKM. The CDR3 has 10 residues. CDR3 coding DNA: TGTGTCTCGGGTCTGTCTGAAGCTTTCTTT. Its protein product is CVSGLSEAFF.

The genes are TRBV6-6 and TRBJ2-5, with 11 nucleotides matching TRBD2. This CDR3 region has 14 residues. The V and J ends lost 7 bases and 4 bases, in that order; junction bases with no gene match: 5. Germline assignment: CDR1 MNHNY and CDR2 SVGAGI (reference sequence). CDR3 sequence (DNA): TGTGCCAGCATTCGACTAGCGGGGACAGAGACCCAGTACTTC. Translating gives CASIRLAGTETQYF.

V usage is TRBV6-1 and J usage is TRBJ1-5, with 9 positions matching TRBD1. The trim removed 4 bases at V and 5 bases at J, leaving 9 bases unmatched. CDR1 and CDR2 (germline): MNHNS, SASEGT. This CDR3 is built from 16 residues. CDR3 coding DNA: TGTGCCAGCAGTGGGGCGACAGGGGGAAGGGATCAGCCCCAGCATTTT. This sequence encodes CASSGATGGRDQPQHF.

The chain recombines TRBV6-5 with TRBJ1-6; D is unclear. V was clipped by 0 bases and J by 13 bases, with 10 bases between them. Germline loops: CDR1 MNHEY, CDR2 SVGAGI. The CDR3 is 13 residues long. As DNA, the CDR3 is TGTGCCAGCAGTTACTCGGTTGCGGGTCCCCTCCACTTT. This codes for CASSYSVAGPLHF.

V is TRBV6-5 and J is TRBJ1-2; no clear D gene. From germline, CDR1 is MNHEY and CDR2 SVGAGI. V was shortened by 0 bases and J by 6 bases, with 14 bases between the two germline ends. This CDR3 has 15 residues. The CDR3 sequence: CASSYSQLRRDGYTF. For the CDR3, the DNA is TGTGCCAGCAGTTACTCGCAGCTTCGCCGGGATGGCTACACCTTC.

The chain joins TRBV6-1 to TRBJ2-2; D is unclear. Trimming removed 10 bases from V and 3 bases from J, with 9 bases in between. Per germline, CDR1 MNHNS and CDR2 SASEGT. CDR3 size: 12 residues. The CDR3 DNA sequence: TGTGCCATCTACGCGGACACCGGGGAGCTGTTTTTT. This gives the protein CAIYADTGELFF.

The chain combines TRBV7-8 with TRBJ1-1; 7 bases line up with TRBD1. V trimming: 3 bases; J trimming: 1 base; junction bases outside the gene matches: 2. The length of the CDR3 is 14 residues. CDR1 is SGHVS and CDR2 is FQNEAQ in the germline V gene. CDR3 protein: CASSLGQPNTEAFF. CDR3 nucleotides: TGTGCCAGCAGCTTGGGACAGCCGAACACTGAAGCTTTCTTT.

In nucleotides, the CDR3 is TGCGCCAGCAGTCAACCCCTCCAAGAGCGGACCTGCTACGAGCAGTACTTC. Its protein product is CASSQPLQERTCYEQYF. The gene calls are TRBV23-1 and TRBJ2-7; possibly TRBD2 for D (5 bases). TRBV23-1 is annotated as an ORF whose role is uncertain. V gave up 2 bases and J gave up 3 bases, with 20 bases separating them. The CDR3 covers 17 residues.

This chain joins TRBV30 and TRBJ1-1; D remains ambiguous. The V end lost 2 bases, the J end lost 5 bases, and 21 bases lay between the germline ends. Germline-derived CDR1 and CDR2 are GTSNPN and SVGIG (reference sequence). The CDR3 length is 16 residues. CDR3 bases: TGTGCCTGGAGTCCCCGGGGTCCTATCCCCCGTACTGAAGCTTTCTTT. Its protein product is CAWSPRGPIPRTEAFF. Full variable domain (rest looked up from reference TRBV30 and TRBJ1-1): SQTIHQWPATLVQPVGSPLSLECTVEGTSNPNLYWYRQAAGRGLQLLFYSVGIGQISSEVPQNLSASRPQDRQFILSSKKLLLSDSGFYLCAWSPRGPIPRTEAFFGQGTRLTVV.

This chain connects TRBV18 to TRBJ1-5; D gene unclear. The CDR3 spans 13 residues. Germline V gene sequence: CDR1 KGHSH, CDR2 LQKENI. V was cut by 6 bases and J by 4 bases, with 10 bases left in between. CDR3 bases: TGTGCCAGCTCCCCTACCGTTAATCAGCCCCAGCATTTT. This encodes CASSPTVNQPQHF. Filled out from reference TRBV18 and TRBJ1-5, the complete variable domain reads NAGVMQNPRHLVRRRGQEARLRCSPMKGHSHVYWYRQLPEEGLKFMVYLQKENIIDESGMPKERFSAEFPKEGPSILRIQQVVRGDSAAYFCASSPTVNQPQHFGDGTRLSIL.

The chain joins TRBV19 to TRBJ2-5; 9 bases map to TRBD1. V gave up 6 bases and J gave up 9 bases; unmatched junction bases: 8. From germline, CDR1 is LNHDA and CDR2 SQIVND (reference sequence). The CDR3 sequence is 13 residues long. CDR3 DNA: TGTGCCAGTAGCTGGGACAGGGCCGGGGCCCAGTACTTC. Residues: CASSWDRAGAQYF.

The chain is built from TRBV18 and TRBJ1-2; TRBD1 aligns across 10 bases. Germline trimming cut 3 bases from V and 8 bases from J; bases unmatched to any gene: 6. CDR1 and CDR2 from the germline V gene are KGHSH and LQKENI. The CDR3 is 14 residues long. CDR3 DNA: TGTGCCAGCTCACCCCTGGACAGGGGGAAAGGCTACACCTTC. It specifies CASSPLDRGKGYTF.

The rearrangement links TRBV28 to TRBJ1-5, with a possible D match to TRBD1 (6 bases). There are 15 residues in the CDR3. The V gene lost 6 bases and the J gene lost 0 bases, with 12 bases spanning the gap. Per germline, CDR1 MDHEN and CDR2 SYDVKM. The CDR3 loop is CASRSGQLSNQPQHF. The CDR3, as DNA: TGTGCCAGCAGATCAGGACAGCTTAGCAATCAGCCCCAGCATTTT.

The genes are TRBV25-1 and TRBJ2-5; a possible D gene is TRBD1 (6 bases). The CDR3 is 14 residues long. V shed 6 bases and J shed 1 base, with 12 bases lying between them. Germline V gene sequence: CDR1 MGHDK, CDR2 SYGVNS. CDR3 loop: CASSVGAAQETQYF. The CDR3 DNA follows: TGTGCCAGCAGCGTGGGGGCAGCCCAAGAGACCCAGTACTTC.

The CDR3 bases are TGTGCCAGCAGTACCGGGACTTCCTACGAGCAGTACTTC. This encodes CASSTGTSYEQYF. This chain connects TRBV6-6 to TRBJ2-7, with D possibly TRBD2 on 6 matching bases. V gave up 5 bases and J gave up 1 base, with 9 bases separating them. Germline-derived CDR1 and CDR2 are MNHNY and SVGAGI (reference sequence). The CDR3 contains 13 residues.

This rearrangement joins TRBV15 to TRBJ2-1; D might be TRBD2 (7 bases). With 0 bases removed from V and 8 bases from J, the gap between germline ends came to 14 bases. Germline loops: CDR1 LNHNV, CDR2 YYDKDF (reference sequence). This CDR3 is built from 15 residues. The CDR3 is CATSRDNTGGDEQFF. CDR3 DNA sequence: TGTGCCACCAGCAGAGATAATACGGGGGGCGATGAGCAGTTCTTC.

The genes are TRBV19 and TRBJ1-3; possible D gene TRBD1, 6 bases. The CDR3 length is 14 residues. CDR1 is LNHDA and CDR2 is SQIVND in the germline V gene (reference sequence). V lost 5 bases and J 0 bases, leaving 8 bases between the germline ends. CDR3 nucleotides: TGTGCCAGTAGTTTCAGGGGCTCTGGAAACACCATATATTTT. This gives the protein CASSFRGSGNTIYF.

This sequence joins TRBV7-9 and TRBJ1-1, with 7 bases matching TRBD1. The CDR3 covers 13 residues. The junction had 8 bases not matched to a gene; V was cut back by 8 bases and J by 5 bases. Germline lookup yields CDR1 SEHNR and CDR2 FQNEAQ (reference sequence). The CDR3 loop is CASGKGAGTEAFF. The DNA for the CDR3 is TGTGCCAGCGGGAAGGGGGCAGGAACTGAAGCTTTCTTT. Drawing the rest from reference TRBV7-9 and TRBJ1-1, the complete variable domain is DTGVSQNPRHKITKRGQNVTFRCDPISEHNRLYWYRQTLGQGPEFLTYFQNEAQLEKSRLLSDRFSAERPKGSFSTLEIQRTEQGDSAMYLCASGKGAGTEAFFGQGTRLTVV.

The chain has TRBV10-3 and TRBJ2-7; 11 bases are shared with TRBD1. This CDR3 contains 14 residues. Germline values: CDR1 ENHRY, CDR2 SYGVKD. V was clipped by 3 bases and J by 6 bases; unmatched bases: 4. CDR3 region: CAISEGQGAGEQYF. The CDR3 DNA sequence: TGTGCCATCAGTGAAGGACAGGGGGCCGGCGAGCAGTACTTC.